These 3 T cell receptor beta chains originate from one sample sequenced in a study of blood T cell repertoires in COVID-19. The assay was immunoSEQ multiplex PCR, and TCRdb's table has in-frame clones only and misses some. The data contain roughly 80,000 clones, about 86% of them singletons. The sequenced material came from peripheral blood. The receptors shown here come from a man at least 80 years old with acute or convalescent COVID-19.

The J gene is TRBJ1-1, the V gene TRBV29-1; a weak D match, TRBD1 (6 bases). V lost 2 bases and J lost 1, with 8 bases in between. Germline V CDR1 and CDR2: SQVTM, ANQGSEA. The length of the CDR3 is 13 residues. CDR3 sequence reads: CSVERDTNTEAFF. CDR3 in DNA: TGCAGCGTTGAAAGGGACACGAACACTGAAGCTTTCTTT. The entire variable domain, with the rest obtained from reference TRBV29-1 and TRBJ1-1, is as follows: SAVISQKPSRDICQRGTSLTIQCQVDSQVTMMFWYRQQPGQSLTLIATANQGSEATYESGFVIDKFPISRPNLTFSTLTVSNMSPEDSSIYLCSVERDTNTEAFFGQGTRLTVV.

The rearrangement joins TRBV7-2 to TRBJ1-4, with TRBD1 matching 10 bases. CDR3 length: 15 residues. Germline CDR1 and CDR2: SGHTA and FQGNSA. V lost 5 bases and J lost 7; bases outside the gene matches: 7. In DNA, the CDR3 is TGTGCCAGCAGCGCCGACAGGGGGCGCGGTGAAAAACTGTTTTTT. Residues: CASSADRGRGEKLFF.

The chain couples TRBV10-3 to TRBJ1-2; TRBD1 aligns across 10 bases. Unmatched junction bases numbered 11, after V lost 6 bases and J lost 4 bases. The germline V gene has CDR1 ENHRY and CDR2 SYGVKD. This CDR3 region has 16 residues. The CDR3 sequence: CAIRGGTGDDIYGYTF. CDR3 nucleotide sequence: TGTGCCATCAGGGGGGGGACAGGGGACGATATCTATGGCTACACCTTC.